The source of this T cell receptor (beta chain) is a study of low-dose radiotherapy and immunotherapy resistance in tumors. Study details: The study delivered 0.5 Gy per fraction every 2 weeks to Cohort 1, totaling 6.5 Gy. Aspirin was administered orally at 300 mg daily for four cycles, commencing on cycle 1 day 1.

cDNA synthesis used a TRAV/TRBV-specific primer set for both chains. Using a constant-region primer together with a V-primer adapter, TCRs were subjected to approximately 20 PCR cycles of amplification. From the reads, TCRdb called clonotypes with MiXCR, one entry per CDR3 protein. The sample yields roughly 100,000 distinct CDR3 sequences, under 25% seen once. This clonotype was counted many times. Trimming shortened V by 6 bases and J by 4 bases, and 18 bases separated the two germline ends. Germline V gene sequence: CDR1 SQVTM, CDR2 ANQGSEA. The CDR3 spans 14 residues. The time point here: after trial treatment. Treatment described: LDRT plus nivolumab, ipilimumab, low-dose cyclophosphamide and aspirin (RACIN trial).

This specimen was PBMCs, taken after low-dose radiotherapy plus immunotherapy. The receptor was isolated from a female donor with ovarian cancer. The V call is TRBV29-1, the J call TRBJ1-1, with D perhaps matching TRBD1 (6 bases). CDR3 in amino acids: CSVETGFFTTEAFF. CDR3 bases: TGCAGCGTGGAGACAGGTTTTTTTACCACTGAAGCTTTCTTT.